The 8 T cell receptor beta chains below come from one sample, sequenced in a study of blood T cell repertoires in COVID-19. Data came from immunoSEQ multiplex PCR; TCRdb stores just in-frame clones and leaves some out. The sample has 100,000 or so clones; about 91% are singletons. Sequences were obtained from peripheral blood. Receptor source: a young man with acute or convalescent COVID-19.

The V and J genes are TRBV6-1 and TRBJ1-5, with D maybe TRBD1 (5 bases). Germline V CDR1 and CDR2: MNHNS, SASEGT. The CDR3 extends over 17 amino acids. Between the trimmed V and J ends, which lost 0 bases and 5 bases, there was a span of 17 bases. The CDR3 DNA reads as TGTGCCAGCAGTGAAGCGCGCGGGGGTCGGCTCTATCAGCCCCAGCATTTT. Its protein is CASSEARGGRLYQPQHF.

This clone appeared a single time. The CDR3 DNA reads TGTGCCACCACCGACCGGACTAGCGGGCCTCCACACGAGCAGTACTTC. Its translation: CATTDRTSGPPHEQYF. V is TRBV24-1 and J is TRBJ2-7; 11 positions agree with TRBD2. This CDR3 spans 16 amino acids. The J segment lost 5 bases and the V segment lost 8 bases, leaving 13 bases of the junction unmatched. Germline lookup yields CDR1 KGHDR and CDR2 SFDVKD.

This chain uses TRBV11-2 with TRBJ1-2, with 10 bases aligning to TRBD1. The trim removed 4 bases at V and 8 bases at J, leaving 7 bases unmatched. CDR1 SGHAT and CDR2 FQNNGV come from the germline V gene. This CDR3 is built from 14 residues. This chain's CDR3 is CASSSPDRGLGYTF. The CDR3 DNA follows: TGTGCCAGCAGCTCTCCCGACAGGGGGCTCGGCTACACCTTC.

This clone occurred a few times. The V gene is TRBV4-2, the J gene TRBJ1-6; 9 bases are a match to TRBD1. Trimming cost V 3 bases and J 3 bases; bases outside gene matches: 9. CDR1 LGHNA and CDR2 YNFKEQ come from the germline V gene. The CDR3 is 18 amino acids. CDR3 DNA: TGTGCCAGCAGCCAGGGACAGGGAGGGGGAATCTATAATTCACCCCTCCACTTT. Encoded protein: CASSQGQGGGIYNSPLHF.

The CDR3 nucleotides are TGTGCCAGGAGTTGGGCGGGCAGGGGAGTAGTAATAGCTGGAAACACCATATATTTT. Protein: CARSWAGRGVVIAGNTIYF. The chain employs TRBV19 and TRBJ1-3, with D possibly being TRBD1 (6 bases). Germline assignment: CDR1 LNHDA and CDR2 SQIVND (reference sequence). V was cut by 9 bases and J by 2 bases, with 29 bases left in between. This CDR3 spans 19 amino acids.

The chain uses TRBV5-1 and TRBJ1-3, with unresolved D. V dropped 0 bases and J dropped 4 bases, with 14 bases sitting between them. Germline V gene lookup returns CDR1 SGHRS and CDR2 YFSETQ. The CDR3 sequence is 16 residues long. The CDR3 nucleotides are TGCGCCAGCAGCTTGGGCGAGGGAAGTGGAGGAAACACCATATATTTT. Its protein product is CASSLGEGSGGNTIYF.

This chain uses TRBV19 with TRBJ1-6; 7 bases line up with TRBD1. The germline CDR1 and CDR2 sequences are LNHDA and SQIVND (reference sequence). This CDR3 has 16 residues. V lost 3 bases and J lost 7; bases outside the gene matches: 9. The CDR3 region is CASSIARDSGNSPLHF. The CDR3 DNA sequence: TGTGCCAGTAGTATCGCCAGGGACAGCGGAAATTCACCCCTCCACTTT.

The chain links TRBV5-1 to TRBJ2-7; D perhaps matches TRBD1 (5 bases). V was cut by 0 bases and J by 3 bases, with 10 bases left in between. The CDR3 loop spans 14 amino acids. Germline CDR1 and CDR2: SGHRS and YFSETQ. This chain's CDR3 is CASSLEQGGYEQYF. The CDR3 DNA reads as TGCGCCAGCAGCTTGGAGCAGGGCGGCTACGAGCAGTACTTC.